Below are 9 T cell receptor beta chains sequenced from a single sample in a study of Ad26.COV2.S vaccination and SARS-CoV-2 variants. Treatment: about 20 received Ad26.COV2.S at low or high dose, single or two shots; 5 received placebo; per-sample allocation not given. Sampling was done on day 63 after the first vaccine or placebo injection. Profiled with immunoSEQ multiplex PCR; TCRdb holds only in-frame clones, not every one. The data hold 300,000 to 500,000 clones, with approximately 86% observed a single time. The sequencing used peripheral blood, collected in a trial of Ad26.COV2.S vaccine versus placebo. The receptors shown here come from a person aged 18 to 59 who received the Ad26.COV2.S COVID-19 vaccine or a placebo.

The chain has TRBV6-4 and TRBJ2-2; TRBD1 aligns across 7 bases. The junction had 2 bases not matched to a gene; V was cut back by 9 bases and J by 1 base. Germline CDR1 and CDR2: MRHNA and SNTAGT. The CDR3 has 13 amino acids. CDR3 DNA: TGTGCCAGAGGGACAGAGAACACCGGGGAGCTGTTTTTT. This gives the protein CARGTENTGELFF.

This chain connects TRBV19 to TRBJ2-2; D uncertain. Germline lookup yields CDR1 LNHDA and CDR2 SQIVND (reference sequence). This CDR3 has 14 amino acids. Trimming took off 3 bases at V and 4 bases at J, with 9 bases between the two ends. CDR3 coding DNA: TGTGCCAGTAGTATTGGCTTAAGCACCGGGGAGCTGTTTTTT. It specifies CASSIGLSTGELFF.

This clone appeared once. The chain combines TRBV5-1 with TRBJ2-5; weak D call: TRBD1 (6 bases). The germline V and J ends were trimmed by 4 bases and 2 bases, with 9 bases remaining between them. The CDR3 extends over 13 amino acids. Germline lookup yields CDR1 SGHRS and CDR2 YFSETQ. CDR3 nucleotides: TGCGCCAGCAGCATAGGACAGCAAGAGACCCAGTACTTC. Amino acid sequence: CASSIGQQETQYF.

V and J are TRBV7-2 and TRBJ1-5; D gene ambiguous. V was shortened by 1 base and J by 2 bases, with 6 bases between the two germline ends. The length of the CDR3 is 14 residues. Germline values: CDR1 SGHTA, CDR2 FQGNSA. CDR3 nucleotide sequence: TGTGCCAGCAGCTTAGTGTTTCGCAATCAGCCCCAGCATTTT. This sequence encodes CASSLVFRNQPQHF.

The rearrangement uses TRBV3-1 (or the pseudogene TRBV3-2) and TRBJ1-2, with a possible D match to TRBD1 (5 bases). The CDR3 is 14 amino acids. Germline CDR1 and CDR2: LGHDT and YNNKEL (reference sequence). Trimming cost V 3 bases and J 3 bases, with 11 bases left between them. CDR3 sequence: CASSQFGTYYGYTF. CDR3 sequence (DNA): TGTGCCAGCAGCCAGTTCGGGACTTACTATGGCTACACCTTC.

V usage is TRBV19 and J usage is TRBJ1-1; TRBD1 agrees at 11 bases. The V gene end was trimmed by 6 bases and the J gene end by 7 bases; junction bases not matched to a gene: 13. The CDR3 is 16 residues long. Germline CDR1 LNHDA, CDR2 SQIVND (reference sequence). DNA of the CDR3: TGTGCCAGTAGAAGGGACAGGGGGTCTCTATCGGGTGAAGCTTTCTTT. Translation gives CASRRDRGSLSGEAFF.

This chain uses TRBV6-5 with TRBJ1-5, with no clear D. Deletions cut 6 bases from V and 0 bases from J, with 12 bases between. Germline CDR1 and CDR2: MNHEY and SVGAGI. The CDR3 contains 15 residues. The CDR3 region has the DNA TGTGCCAGCAGACCTCAGGCTGTTAGCAATCAGCCCCAGCATTTT. This encodes CASRPQAVSNQPQHF.

V and J are TRBV5-1 and TRBJ1-2; tentatively, D is TRBD1 (5 bases). CDR3 length equals 16 residues. Between the trimmed V and J ends, which lost 4 bases and 6 bases, there was a span of 22 bases. From germline, CDR1 is SGHRS and CDR2 YFSETQ. The CDR3 DNA sequence: TGCGCCAGCAGCATGCGTCCCGGGACGGTGTCGGATGGCTACACCTTC. Its translation is CASSMRPGTVSDGYTF.

This chain links TRBV7-2 with TRBJ2-7, with D perhaps TRBD2 (6 bases). Deletions cut 1 base from V and 0 bases from J, with 13 bases between. This CDR3 region has 16 residues. Germline V gene lookup returns CDR1 SGHTA and CDR2 FQGNSA. CDR3 in DNA: TGTGCCAGCAGCTTAGTTCCGCTAGCGCGCTCCTACGAGCAGTACTTC. It is translated as CASSLVPLARSYEQYF.